The 22 T cell receptor beta chains below were found in one sample sequenced in a study of blood T cell repertoires in COVID-19 (TCRdb year 2020). Libraries came from the immunoSEQ multiplex PCR assay. TCRdb limited this immuneACCESS table to in-frame rearrangements with V and J called. A share of clones is missing; checked studies link under half to unresolved V genes, and the rest is unexplained. For this sample the table gives about 67,000 clones, of which approximately 88% were detected only once. Together, the top ten hold approximately 19% of the sample. The sample was peripheral blood. The receptors stem from a woman at least 80 years old with acute or convalescent COVID-19.

The rearrangement joins TRBV6-5 to TRBJ2-1; D is perhaps TRBD2 (5 bases). The V gene's germline CDR1 is MNHEY and CDR2 SVGAGI. The CDR3 is 13 residues long. V lost 5 bases and J 4 bases, leaving 9 bases between the germline ends. Written as DNA, the CDR3 is TGTGCCAGCAGTATCTCGGGGTACAATGAGCAGTTCTTC. Amino acids: CASSISGYNEQFF.

This chain connects TRBV5-1 to TRBJ2-7, with 7 bases lining up with TRBD1. Germline CDR1 reads SGHRS; CDR2 reads YFSETQ. This CDR3 has 14 amino acids. After removal of 0 bases from V and 6 bases from J, the junction contained 6 bases not matched to a gene. This CDR3 reads CASSLGTGGGEQYF. The DNA for the CDR3 is TGCGCCAGCAGCTTGGGGACAGGAGGAGGCGAGCAGTACTTC.

The CDR3, as DNA: TGTGCCAGCAGCTTAACTAGCGGGCGGAACACCGGGGAGCTGTTTTTT. Translation gives CASSLTSGRNTGELFF. The chain couples TRBV3-1 (or the pseudogene TRBV3-2) to TRBJ2-2; the match to TRBD2 covers 9 bases. The CDR3 length is 16 residues. Germline CDR1 reads LGHDT; CDR2 reads YNNKEL (reference sequence). V lost 5 bases to trimming and J lost 1 base; unmatched junction nucleotides: 5.

The gene calls are TRBV11-2 and TRBJ2-5; D may be TRBD2 (6 bases). The germline CDR1 and CDR2 sequences are SGHAT and FQNNGV. This CDR3 is built from 16 residues. V lost 5 bases and J lost 6, with 22 bases in between. The CDR3 region is CASSVSGTGAMQTQYF. CDR3 bases: TGTGCCAGCAGCGTGTCCGGGACTGGGGCCATGCAGACCCAGTACTTC.

This chain uses TRBV7-8 with TRBJ2-7, with a possible D match to TRBD2 (5 bases). The V gene lost 5 bases and the J gene lost 0 bases, with 11 bases spanning the gap. The germline CDR1 and CDR2 sequences are SGHVS and FQNEAQ. This CDR3 contains 14 residues. The CDR3 sequence is CASSKLAISYEQYF. The CDR3, as DNA: TGTGCCAGCAGCAAGTTAGCGATCTCCTACGAGCAGTACTTC.

CDR3 DNA: TGTGCCAGCAGGAGCCGGGACACCTATGGCTACACCTTC. Its protein is CASRSRDTYGYTF. This sequence joins TRBV6-5 and TRBJ1-2; TRBD1 is a possible D gene (6 bases). This CDR3 has 13 amino acids. The V end lost 6 bases, the J end lost 4 bases, and 12 bases lay between the germline ends. In germline, CDR1 is MNHEY, CDR2 SVGAGI.

This sequence joins TRBV5-5 and TRBJ1-2, with D possibly TRBD1 on 6 matching bases. This CDR3 contains 15 residues. Germline lookup yields CDR1 SGHKS and CDR2 YYEKEE (reference sequence). V was trimmed by 4 bases and J by 0 bases, leaving 13 bases between them. This CDR3 is CASSRNRDANYGYTF. The CDR3 nucleotides are TGTGCCAGCAGCCGAAACAGGGATGCTAACTATGGCTACACCTTC.

The gene calls are TRBV27 and TRBJ2-6; 7 bases are a match to TRBD1. CDR1 and CDR2 (germline): MNHEY, SMNVEV (reference sequence). This CDR3 spans 16 amino acids. The ends lost 6 bases at V and 0 bases at J; junction bases unmatched: 5. The CDR3 coding sequence is TGTGCCAGCAGAGGGGGCGTACGCTCTGGGGCCAACGTCCTGACTTTC. Encoded protein: CASRGGVRSGANVLTF.

The rearrangement links TRBV9 to TRBJ2-3; 8 bases are a match to TRBD2. CDR3 length equals 16 residues. From germline, CDR1 is SGDLS and CDR2 YYNGEE. V shed 4 bases, J shed 4 bases, and the junction held 11 bases outside the gene matches. CDR3: CASSLGTSRVADTQYF. In DNA form, the CDR3 reads TGTGCCAGCAGCCTCGGGACTAGTCGAGTCGCAGATACGCAGTATTTT.

The V call is TRBV19, the J call TRBJ2-2; possibly TRBD1 for D (5 bases). The length of the CDR3 is 17 residues. From germline, CDR1 is LNHDA and CDR2 SQIVND (reference sequence). Trimming stripped 0 bases from V and 2 bases from J, with 13 bases between. The CDR3 reads CASSIDLGQPNTGELFF. Here the CDR3 DNA reads TGTGCCAGTAGTATAGATCTGGGGCAGCCTAACACCGGGGAGCTGTTTTTT.

This sequence joins TRBV19 and TRBJ1-4; 10 bases match TRBD1. The CDR3 sequence is 14 residues long. Germline V gene data show CDR1 as LNHDA and CDR2 as SQIVND (reference sequence). V was clipped by 5 bases and J by 8 bases; unmatched bases: 5. CDR3 nucleotide sequence: TGTGCCAGTAGTCCAGGACAGGGGGGAGAAAAACTGTTTTTT. Translating it yields CASSPGQGGEKLFF.

The chain recombines TRBV19 with TRBJ2-3; TRBD2 matches at 7 bases. Germline CDR1 LNHDA, CDR2 SQIVND (reference sequence). The V and J ends lost 6 bases and 2 bases, in that order; junction bases with no gene match: 2. This CDR3 region has 13 residues. CDR3 DNA sequence: TGTGCCAGTAGCGGGACTAACACAGATACGCAGTATTTT. Translated: CASSGTNTDTQYF.

The chain uses TRBV10-1 and TRBJ1-6; perhaps TRBD1 as D (6 bases). CDR1 and CDR2 from the germline V gene are WNHNN and SYGVQD (reference sequence). The V end was cut by 8 bases, the J end by 5 bases, with 10 bases between. The CDR3 has 13 amino acids. The CDR3 is CASAGTNNSPLHF. DNA for the CDR3: TGCGCCAGCGCCGGGACAAATAATTCACCCCTCCACTTT.

V usage is TRBV28 and J usage is TRBJ1-5; a possible D gene is TRBD1 (5 bases). Per germline, CDR1 MDHEN and CDR2 SYDVKM. This CDR3 contains 13 residues. V was shortened by 6 bases and J by 6 bases, with 12 bases between the two germline ends. The CDR3 reads CASRNRFSQPQHF. The CDR3, as DNA: TGTGCCAGCAGAAACAGGTTTAGTCAGCCCCAGCATTTT. The full variable domain, rest sourced from reference TRBV28 and TRBJ1-5, is DVKVTQSSRYLVKRTGEKVFLECVQDMDHENMFWYRQDPGLGLRLIYFSYDVKMKEKGDIPEGYSVSREKKERFSLILESASTNQTSMYLCASRNRFSQPQHFGDGTRLSIL.

The chain links TRBV29-1 to TRBJ1-4, with no clear D. The CDR3 totals 16 residues. Germline V gene lookup returns CDR1 SQVTM and CDR2 ANQGSEA. Trimming left V 1 base short and J 4 bases short, with 16 bases between. CDR3 bases: TGCAGCGTTGAAGGGGAGGGTGTGTTGGGTAATGAAAAACTGTTTTTT. Protein: CSVEGEGVLGNEKLFF.

The J gene is TRBJ1-1, the V gene TRBV19; TRBD1 matches 8 bases. CDR1 and CDR2 (germline): LNHDA, SQIVND (reference sequence). This CDR3 spans 16 amino acids. V was pared by 5 bases and J by 3 bases, with 11 bases of the junction left unmatched. The CDR3, as DNA: TGTGCCAGTAGTTTCCGGCAGGGGGCTTATCACACTGAAGCTTTCTTT. Translation gives CASSFRQGAYHTEAFF.

This chain links TRBV11-2 with TRBJ2-5; D may be TRBD2 (6 bases). Germline lookup yields CDR1 SGHAT and CDR2 FQNNGV. V lost 1 base and J 2 bases, leaving 14 bases between the germline ends. CDR3 length: 16 residues. The CDR3 nucleotides are TGTGCCAGCAGCTTAGCCGCGGGGAGGTGGCAAGAGACCCAGTACTTC. Protein sequence: CASSLAAGRWQETQYF.

V usage is TRBV19 and J usage is TRBJ1-1; unclear D gene. Trimming shortened V by 3 bases and J by 2 bases, and 10 bases separated the two germline ends. CDR1 is LNHDA, CDR2 SQIVND, per germline (reference sequence). This CDR3 comprises 14 residues. For the CDR3, the DNA is TGTGCCAGTAGTATTGGTGGGAGTAACACTGAAGCTTTCTTT. It specifies CASSIGGSNTEAFF.

In this sample, this clone turned up once. The V gene is TRBV19, the J gene TRBJ1-4, with a weak D call TRBD1 (5 bases). Trimming stripped 9 bases from V and 0 bases from J, with 20 bases between. This CDR3 has 17 amino acids. Germline CDR1 is LNHDA and CDR2 is SQIVND (reference sequence). The CDR3 region has the DNA TGTGCCAGAACGAGGACACCTCAAGGGGCAACTAATGAAAAACTGTTTTTT. This codes for CARTRTPQGATNEKLFF.

This rearrangement joins TRBV25-1 to TRBJ2-7, with D maybe TRBD2 (6 bases). The CDR3 length is 14 residues. The germline V gene has CDR1 MGHDK and CDR2 SYGVNS. Trimming took 10 bases from V and 6 from J, leaving 22 bases between them. The CDR3 region has the DNA TGTGCCACCGGGGGAGGACGCGGGTTCAGCGAGCAGTACTTC. Translation gives CATGGGRGFSEQYF.

This chain links TRBV5-1 with TRBJ1-2; perhaps TRBD1 as D (5 bases). Germline CDR1 reads SGHRS; CDR2 reads YFSETQ. V was shortened by 0 bases and J by 5 bases, with 11 bases between the two germline ends. The CDR3 contains 14 residues. CDR3 bases: TGCGCCAGCAGCTTGGAAGGGGCTGGGTATGGCTACACCTTC. Translated, it gives CASSLEGAGYGYTF.

This clone appeared once. V usage is TRBV11-2 and J usage is TRBJ2-5; D is unclear. Germline CDR1 SGHAT, CDR2 FQNNGV. There are 12 residues in the CDR3. The ends were cut back, 5 bases at V and 4 bases at J, with 8 bases in the middle. This CDR3 is CASSPIRETQYF. The CDR3 nucleotides are TGTGCCAGCAGCCCTATAAGAGAGACCCAGTACTTC.